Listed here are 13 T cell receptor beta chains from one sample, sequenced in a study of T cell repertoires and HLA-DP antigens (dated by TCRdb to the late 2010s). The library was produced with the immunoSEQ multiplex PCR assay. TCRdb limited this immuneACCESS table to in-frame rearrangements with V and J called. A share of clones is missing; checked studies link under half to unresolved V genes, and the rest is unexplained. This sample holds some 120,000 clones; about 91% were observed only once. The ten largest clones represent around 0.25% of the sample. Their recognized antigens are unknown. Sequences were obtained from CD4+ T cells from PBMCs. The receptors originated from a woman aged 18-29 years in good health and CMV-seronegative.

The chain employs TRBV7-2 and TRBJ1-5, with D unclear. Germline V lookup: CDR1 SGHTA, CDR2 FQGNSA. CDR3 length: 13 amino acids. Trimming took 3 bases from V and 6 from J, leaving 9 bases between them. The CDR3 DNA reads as TGTGCCAGCAGCTTGCAGGCGGGTCAGCCCCAGCATTTT. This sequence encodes CASSLQAGQPQHF.

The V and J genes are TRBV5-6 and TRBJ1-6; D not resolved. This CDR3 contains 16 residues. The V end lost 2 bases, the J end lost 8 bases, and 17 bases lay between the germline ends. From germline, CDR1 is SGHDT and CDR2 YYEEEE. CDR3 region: CASSFSPVPTDSPLHF. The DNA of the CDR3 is TGTGCCAGCAGCTTCTCCCCGGTTCCAACAGATTCACCCCTCCACTTT. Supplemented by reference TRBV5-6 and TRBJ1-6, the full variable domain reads DAGVTQSPTHLIKTRGQQVTLRCSPKSGHDTVSWYQQALGQGPQFIFQYYEEEERQRGNFPDRFSGHQFPNYSSELNVNALLLGDSALYLCASSFSPVPTDSPLHFGNGTRLTVT.

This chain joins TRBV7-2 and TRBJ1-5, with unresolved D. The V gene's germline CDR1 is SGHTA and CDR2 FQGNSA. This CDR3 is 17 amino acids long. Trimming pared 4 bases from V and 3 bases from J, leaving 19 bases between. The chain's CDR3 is CASSSGVGRRPNQPQHF. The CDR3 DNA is TGTGCCAGCAGCTCAGGAGTCGGCAGGCGCCCCAATCAGCCCCAGCATTTT. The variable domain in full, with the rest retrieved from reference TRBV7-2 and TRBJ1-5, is GAGVSQSPSNKVTEKGKDVELRCDPISGHTALYWYRQSLGQGLEFLIYFQGNSAPDKSGLPSDRFSAERTGGSVSTLTIQRTQQEDSAVYLCASSSGVGRRPNQPQHFGDGTRLSIL.

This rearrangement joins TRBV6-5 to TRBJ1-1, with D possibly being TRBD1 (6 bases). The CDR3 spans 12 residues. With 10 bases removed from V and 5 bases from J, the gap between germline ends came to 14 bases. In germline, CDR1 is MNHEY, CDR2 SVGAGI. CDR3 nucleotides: TGTGCCACCAAGCGGGGGCAGACTGAAGCTTTCTTT. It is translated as CATKRGQTEAFF.

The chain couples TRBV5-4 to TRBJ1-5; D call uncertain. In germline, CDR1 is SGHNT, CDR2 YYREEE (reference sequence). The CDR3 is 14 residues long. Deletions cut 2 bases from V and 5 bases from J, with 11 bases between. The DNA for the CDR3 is TGTGCCAGCAGCTTCCAAGGAAACCATCAGCCCCAGCATTTT. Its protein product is CASSFQGNHQPQHF.

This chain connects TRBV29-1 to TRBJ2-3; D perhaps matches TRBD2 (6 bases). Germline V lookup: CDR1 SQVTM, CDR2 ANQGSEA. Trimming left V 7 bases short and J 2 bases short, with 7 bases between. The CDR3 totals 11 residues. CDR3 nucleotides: TGCAGCGGGGACTCCACAGATACGCAGTATTTT. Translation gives CSGDSTDTQYF.

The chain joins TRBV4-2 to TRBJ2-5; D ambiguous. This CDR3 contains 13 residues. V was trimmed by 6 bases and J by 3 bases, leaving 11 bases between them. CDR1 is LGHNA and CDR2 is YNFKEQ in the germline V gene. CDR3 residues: CASSSSGEETQYF. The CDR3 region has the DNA TGTGCCAGCAGTTCTAGTGGCGAAGAGACCCAGTACTTC.

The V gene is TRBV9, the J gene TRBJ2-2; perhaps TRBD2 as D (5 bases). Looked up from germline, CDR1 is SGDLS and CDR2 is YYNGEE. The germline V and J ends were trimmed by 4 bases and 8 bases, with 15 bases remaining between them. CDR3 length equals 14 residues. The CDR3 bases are TGTGCCAGCAGCCCGAGAGCGGAGGCAGGGGAGCTGTTTTTT. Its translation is CASSPRAEAGELFF.

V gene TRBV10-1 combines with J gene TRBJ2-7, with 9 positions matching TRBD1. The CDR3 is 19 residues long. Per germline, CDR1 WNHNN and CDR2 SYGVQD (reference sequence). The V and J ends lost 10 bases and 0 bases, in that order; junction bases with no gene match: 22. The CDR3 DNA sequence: TGCGCCATGCAGCCCCCATCGGGACAGGGCTTTCCCTTCTCCTACGAGCAGTACTTC. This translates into CAMQPPSGQGFPFSYEQYF.

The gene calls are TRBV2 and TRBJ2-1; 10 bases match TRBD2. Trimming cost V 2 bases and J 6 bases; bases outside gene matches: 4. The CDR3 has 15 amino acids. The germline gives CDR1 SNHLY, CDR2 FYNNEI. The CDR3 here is CASSERSSGGNEQFF. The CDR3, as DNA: TGTGCCAGCAGTGAAAGGTCTAGCGGGGGCAATGAGCAGTTCTTC.

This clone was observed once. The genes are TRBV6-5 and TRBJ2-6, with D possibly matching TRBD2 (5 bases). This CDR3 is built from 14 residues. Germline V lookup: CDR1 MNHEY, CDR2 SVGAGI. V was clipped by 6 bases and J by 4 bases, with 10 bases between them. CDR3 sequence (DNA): TGTGCCAGCAGCGGGGAGCCGGGGGCCAACGTCCTGACTTTC. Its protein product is CASSGEPGANVLTF.

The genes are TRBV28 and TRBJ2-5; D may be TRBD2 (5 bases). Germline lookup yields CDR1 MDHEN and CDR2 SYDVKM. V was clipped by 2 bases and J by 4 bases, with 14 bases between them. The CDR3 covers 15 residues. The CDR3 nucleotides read TGTGCCAGCAGTTTAGACGCTATGAGGGCAGAGACCCAGTACTTC. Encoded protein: CASSLDAMRAETQYF.

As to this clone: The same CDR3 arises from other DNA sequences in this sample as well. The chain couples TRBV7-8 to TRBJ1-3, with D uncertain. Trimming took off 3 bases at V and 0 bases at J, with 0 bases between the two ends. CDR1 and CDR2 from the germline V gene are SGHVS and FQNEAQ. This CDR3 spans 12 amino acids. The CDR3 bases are TGTGCCAGCAGCTTCTCTGGAAACACCATATATTTT. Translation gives CASSFSGNTIYF.